The rows below give T cell receptor beta chains drawn from one sample of a study of neurological immune-mediated disorders. One entry per CDR3 protein results from TCRdb running MiXCR on the 5' RACE reads. The sample has about 80,000 distinct CDR3 sequences; 5.8% are singletons. Material for sequencing was PBMCs. The receptors originated from a woman aged 55-70 years with multiple sclerosis. The CDR3 runs from the conserved cysteine through the conserved F or W. A D gene is named only where the DNA matches it firmly. The size of a clone is reported for some rows only, either as once, few or many, or as a class for expanded clones.

TRBJ2-7	.	TRBV2	.	TGTGCCAGCAGGGATACAGGGCGCTACGAGCAGTACTTC	CASRDTGRYEQYF
TRBJ1-3	.	TRBV2	many	TGTGCCAGCCTGGACTCTTCCTCTGGAAACACCATATATTTT	CASLDSSSGNTIYF
TRBJ1-2	.	TRBV14	many	TGTGCCAGCAGCCAAGATCTACACAACTATGGCTACACCTTC	CASSQDLHNYGYTF
TRBJ1-5	.	TRBV19	.	TGTGCCAGTAGTATCGCCCCACAGGGAACCTATAGCAATCAGCCCCAGCATTTT	CASSIAPQGTYSNQPQHF
TRBJ2-1	.	TRBV6-1	few	TGTGCCAGCATGTTGGGGGATCGGCAGTTCTTC	CASMLGDRQFF
TRBJ1-1	.	TRBV24-1	many	TGTGCCACCAGTGAACAGGACAAGGAAGCTTTCTTT	CATSEQDKEAFF
TRBJ1-3	.	TRBV5-1	many	TGCGCCAGCAGCCCAGACCGAATCTCTGGAAACACCATATATTTT	CASSPDRISGNTIYF
TRBJ1-2	TRBD1	TRBV5-1	many	TGCGCCAGCAGCTCCGAACGGACAGGGGGGAGAGGCTACACCTTC	CASSSERTGGRGYTF
TRBJ2-7	TRBD1	TRBV7-2	many	TGTGCCAGCAGCTTTACAGGGGTACAGTACGAGCAGTACTTC	CASSFTGVQYEQYF
TRBJ2-3	.	TRBV27	many	TGTGCCAGCACCCCTTTTTTGCCAGGGGTCACAGATACGCAGTATTTT	CASTPFLPGVTDTQYF
TRBJ1-5	TRBD1	TRBV20-1	many	TGCAGTGCTAGAGCGGGCAGGGGGGCAAATCAGCCCCAGCATTTT	CSARAGRGANQPQHF
TRBJ1-1	.	TRBV15	many	TGTGCCACCAGCAGACTGACAGGAACGACTGAAGCTTTCTTT	CATSRLTGTTEAFF
TRBJ2-1	TRBD2	TRBV3-1	many	TGTGCCAGCAGTAGATCGGGGGGGGGATATGAGCAGTTCTTC	CASSRSGGGYEQFF
TRBJ2-7	.	TRBV20-1	many	TGCAGTGCTAGGCCGGGACACACCTACGAGCAGTACTTC	CSARPGHTYEQYF
TRBJ2-2	.	TRBV7-9	many	TGTGCCAGCAGCTCCGGGACAAACGCCGGGGAGCTGTTTTTT	CASSSGTNAGELFF
TRBJ1-4	TRBD1	TRBV5-1	many	TGCGCCAGCAGCATCGCGGGGGTGACAGGGGCACCCGAAAAACTGTTTTTT	CASSIAGVTGAPEKLFF
TRBJ2-1	.	TRBV20-1	many	TGCAGTGCTCAAGACGGAAGCTCCTACAATGAGCAGTTCTTC	CSAQDGSSYNEQFF
TRBJ2-4	TRBD1	TRBV7-7	many	TGTGCTAGCAGCTCCAGGACAGGGGATATTCAGTACTTC	CASSSRTGDIQYF
TRBJ2-1	TRBD2	TRBV20-1	.	TGCAGTGCTAGGGCGGGTAGCGGGGGGGCATTTTTTGATGAGCAGTTCTTC	CSARAGSGGAFFDEQFF
TRBJ2-1	.	TRBV5-1	many	TGCGCCAGCAGCTTCAGTCATGAGCAGTTCTTC	CASSFSHEQFF
TRBJ1-1	.	TRBV12-3/TRBV12-4	many	TGTGCCAGCAACCGACAGGAGATCTATGAAGCTTTCTTT	CASNRQEIYEAFF
TRBJ1-4	TRBD1	TRBV7-2	many	TGTGCCAGCAGCTTAGGGTCCCAGGGGGCAACTAATGAAAAACTGTTTTTT	CASSLGSQGATNEKLFF
TRBJ1-2	.	TRBV7-8	few	TGTGCCAGCAGCTTGTCAGGGTATAGCTATGGCTACACCTTC	CASSLSGYSYGYTF
TRBJ2-2	TRBD2	TRBV7-2	many	TGTGCCAGCAGCTCTCGCCGACTAGCGGGCGGGGAGCTGTTTTTT	CASSSRRLAGGELFF
TRBJ2-3	.	TRBV10-3	many	TGTGCCATCAGTGAGCGGCAGCAATCCACAGATACGCAGTATTTT	CAISERQQSTDTQYF
TRBJ2-1	TRBD2	TRBV11-3	many	TGTGCCAGCAGCCCACTAGCGGGGGATGGTTCCTACAATGAGCAGTTCTTC	CASSPLAGDGSYNEQFF
TRBJ1-3	.	TRBV20-1	many	TGCAGTGCCACCGGGGGGGAGAGAAACACCATATATTTT	CSATGGERNTIYF
TRBJ2-6	.	TRBV5-1	many	TGCGCCACCTCCCCACAGGGTCCATTTCTTTCCGGGGCCAACGTCCTGACTTTC	CATSPQGPFLSGANVLTF
TRBJ1-1	.	TRBV11-2	many	TGTGCCAGCAGCTTCTTCAGTGGGAACACTGAAGCTTTCTTT	CASSFFSGNTEAFF
TRBJ2-7	.	TRBV5-6	few	TGTGCCAGCAGCTTCGCAGTAAGCGAGCAGTACTTC	CASSFAVSEQYF
TRBJ1-2	.	TRBV5-1	many	TGCGCCAGCAGCCGAGGGCCAGAGGACTATGGCTACACCTTC	CASSRGPEDYGYTF
TRBJ2-3	TRBD2	TRBV20-1	many	TGCAGTGCTAGAAGCCCGGGACTAGCCCTTCTCCCTACTAGCACAGATACGCAGTATTTT	CSARSPGLALLPTSTDTQYF
TRBJ2-1	TRBD2	TRBV20-1	many	TGCAGTGAGGCGGGGGGCGCGAACAGTGAGCAGTTCTTC	CSEAGGANSEQFF
TRBJ1-6	.	TRBV5-1	few	TGCGCCAGCAGCCGCGTGGACGGACGTAATTCACCCCTCCACTTT	CASSRVDGRNSPLHF
TRBJ2-5	TRBD1	TRBV6-5	many	TGTGCCAGCACCCCGGGACAGGGGGCCGGGGCCCAGTACTTC	CASTPGQGAGAQYF
TRBJ1-6	TRBD1	TRBV10-2	many	TGCGGGGGGAGACAGGGTGACGATTCACCCCTCCACTTT	CGGRQGDDSPLHF
TRBJ2-5	.	TRBV5-5	many	TGTGCCAGCAGCTTGGGCGGATGGGAGACCCAGTACTTC	CASSLGGWETQYF
TRBJ2-2	.	TRBV5-1	many	TGCGCCAGCAGCTTGGTTGGACAGTCTACCGGGGAGCTGTTTTTT	CASSLVGQSTGELFF
TRBJ2-1	.	TRBV12-3/TRBV12-4	many	TGTGCCAGCAACCGAGGGCAGCCGGGGAATGAGCAGTTCTTC	CASNRGQPGNEQFF
TRBJ1-3	TRBD1	TRBV24-1	many	TGTGCCACCCAGGACAGGGCTGGAAACACCATATATTTT	CATQDRAGNTIYF
TRBJ2-5	.	TRBV18	many	TGTGCCAGCTCTATGCAACAAGAGACCCAGTACTTC	CASSMQQETQYF
TRBJ2-3	.	TRBV18	few	TGTGCCAGCTCACAGTCACCGGACCGCACAGATACGCAGTATTTT	CASSQSPDRTDTQYF
TRBJ1-2	TRBD1	TRBV12-3/TRBV12-4	many	TGTGCCAGCAGTTTGATTGGGACAGGGAGCTATGGCTACACCTTC	CASSLIGTGSYGYTF
TRBJ2-2	.	TRBV14	many	TGTGCCAGCAGCGCCGAAGGTGTCCGGGAGCTGTTTTTT	CASSAEGVRELFF
TRBJ1-1	.	TRBV20-1	many	TGCAGTGCTAGAGCCCACCAGGCTGAAGCTTTCTTT	CSARAHQAEAFF
TRBJ2-2	.	TRBV7-7	many	TGTGCCAGCAGCTTAGATGGCACCGGGGAGCTGTTTTTT	CASSLDGTGELFF
TRBJ2-7	TRBD1	TRBV20-1	many	TGCAGTGCCCCGGACAGGGGGGGCGAGCAGTACTTC	CSAPDRGGEQYF
TRBJ1-6	.	TRBV20-1	many	TGCAGTGCTAGAGGGCCAGGTCTATCCTATAATTCACCCCTCCACTTT	CSARGPGLSYNSPLHF
TRBJ1-1	.	TRBV2	.	TGTGCCAGCAGTGAGATGACCGGAGGGGCCGAAGCTTTCTTT	CASSEMTGGAEAFF
TRBJ2-1	TRBD2	TRBV5-1	.	TGCGCCAGTTACCGACTAGCGGGGGACAATGAGCAGTTCTTC	CASYRLAGDNEQFF
TRBJ1-1	TRBD1	TRBV29-1	many	TGCAGCGTCTACCGCCTAGGGACAGGGCTGGACACTGAAGCTTTCTTT	CSVYRLGTGLDTEAFF